The 14 T cell receptor beta chains reported below all come from one sample, sequenced in a study of T-cell memory formation after mild COVID-19. TCRdb called the 5' RACE reads again in MiXCR, with one record for every CDR3 protein. This table has some 130,000 distinct CDR3 sequences, 16% appearing once. The sequenced sample consisted of PBMCs or a T cell subset sorted from them (not recorded which). These receptor sequences come from an adult woman who had mild COVID-19 (a few samples of this study predate the infection). Cell type and time point are not known.

The chain combines TRBV24-1 with TRBJ1-5; 7 bases match TRBD1. The CDR3 extends over 14 amino acids. Germline V gives CDR1 KGHDR, CDR2 SFDVKD. The V segment lost 9 bases and the J segment 5 bases; nucleotides outside the gene matches: 9. The CDR3 DNA follows: TGTGCCACCTCCCCCCGGGACAGCCATCAGCCCCAGCATTTT. Its protein is CATSPRDSHQPQHF.

The V and J genes are TRBV6-5 and TRBJ2-7; the match to TRBD2 covers 7 bases. V trimming: 2 bases; J trimming: 0 bases; junction bases outside the gene matches: 10. CDR1 and CDR2 from the germline V gene are MNHEY and SVGAGI. The CDR3 has 17 amino acids. CDR3 coding DNA: TGTGCCAGCAGTTACGGTGTGTCTAGCGGAACCTCCTACGAGCAGTACTTC. Its protein product is CASSYGVSSGTSYEQYF.

This chain links TRBV6-6 with TRBJ1-5; 9 nucleotides align to TRBD1. Germline-derived CDR1 and CDR2 are MNHNY and SVGAGI (reference sequence). This CDR3 region has 14 residues. V trimming: 5 bases; J trimming: 11 bases; junction bases outside the gene matches: 10. For the CDR3, the DNA is TGTGCCAGCAGTGACGAGACAGGGGGAAGGGCCCAGCATTTT. As protein: CASSDETGGRAQHF.

The chain combines TRBV2 with TRBJ1-6, with 9 bases fitting TRBD1. Losses at the gene ends were 5 bases for V and 7 bases for J; bases not matched to a gene: 9. Germline loops: CDR1 SNHLY, CDR2 FYNNEI. The CDR3 is made up of 16 amino acids. The CDR3 sequence: CASSQTGGIGNSPLHF. The CDR3, as DNA: TGTGCCAGCAGTCAAACAGGGGGCATCGGGAATTCACCCCTCCACTTT. Using reference TRBV2 and TRBJ1-6 for the parts outside the CDR3, the full variable domain is EPEVTQTPSHQVTQMGQEVILRCVPISNHLYFYWYRQILGQKVEFLVSFYNNEISEKSEIFDDQFSVERPDGSNFTLKIRSTKLEDSAMYFCASSQTGGIGNSPLHFGNGTRLTVT.

V and J are TRBV7-3 and TRBJ2-1, with TRBD2 matching 7 bases. This CDR3 is built from 16 residues. Germline assignment: CDR1 SGHTA and CDR2 FQGTGA. The trim removed 1 base at V and 6 bases at J, leaving 9 bases unmatched. In DNA form, the CDR3 reads TGTGCCAGCAGCTTAATGGCTAGCGGAGTCATCAATGAGCAGTTCTTC. This translates into CASSLMASGVINEQFF.

The genes are TRBV24-1 and TRBJ2-1; 9 bases align to TRBD2. V was clipped by 4 bases and J by 8 bases; unmatched bases: 8. The CDR3 spans 15 residues. CDR1 is KGHDR, CDR2 SFDVKD, per germline. In DNA, the CDR3 is TGTGCCACCAGTGACCCCGCGGGGGGGCCGGATGAGCAGTTCTTC. It yields the protein CATSDPAGGPDEQFF.

This clonotype was seen only a few times. This rearrangement joins TRBV6-2 or TRBV6-3 to TRBJ2-1; 13 bases agree with TRBD2. V lost 2 bases, J lost 4 bases, and 8 bases stayed unmatched. CDR1 is MNHEY and CDR2 is SVGEGT in the germline V gene. The CDR3 is made up of 18 amino acids. CDR3 in amino acids: CASSYRGLAGVAYNEQFF. CDR3 nucleotide sequence: TGTGCCAGCAGTTACCGAGGACTAGCGGGAGTAGCGTACAATGAGCAGTTCTTC.

This clonotype occurred a few times. The chain uses TRBV29-1 and TRBJ2-7; unclear D gene. V gave up 6 bases and J gave up 0 bases, with 15 bases separating them. This CDR3 region has 14 residues. Germline assignment: CDR1 SQVTM and CDR2 ANQGSEA. The CDR3 loop is CSVLKTASSYEQYF. As DNA, the CDR3 is TGCAGCGTGCTTAAAACCGCGAGCTCCTACGAGCAGTACTTC.

The rearrangement uses TRBV3-1 and TRBJ1-1; D gene uncertain. The germline V and J ends were trimmed by 1 base and 8 bases, with 14 bases remaining between them. CDR1 and CDR2 (germline): LGHDT, YNNKEL (reference sequence). The CDR3 has 14 amino acids. The CDR3 coding sequence is TGTGCCAGCAGCCAAGGGGTAGGGCGAAGGGAAGCTTTCTTT. It codes for CASSQGVGRREAFF.

As DNA, the CDR3 is TGTGCCAGCAGTCCCACCGGGACAGACAATGAGCAGTTCTTC. The encoded protein is CASSPTGTDNEQFF. The chain joins TRBV12-3 or TRBV12-4 to TRBJ2-1; 7 nucleotides line up with TRBD1. J was trimmed by 5 bases and V by 5 bases; bases with no gene match: 6. The CDR3 covers 14 residues.

V and J are TRBV27 and TRBJ2-7, with D possibly TRBD1 on 6 matching bases. Germline V lookup: CDR1 MNHEY, CDR2 SMNVEV (reference sequence). V shed 6 bases and J shed 5 bases, with 20 bases lying between them. This CDR3 is built from 15 residues. This chain's CDR3 is CASSLRWLGADEQYF. CDR3 DNA: TGTGCCAGCAGCCTAAGGTGGCTGGGGGCCGACGAGCAGTACTTC.

CDR3 amino acids: CASSPRLRYIQYF. The CDR3 DNA reads TGTGCCAGCAGTCCCCGACTTCGGTACATTCAGTACTTC. The rearrangement joins TRBV27 to TRBJ2-4, with D unresolved. The germline V gene encodes CDR1 MNHEY and CDR2 SMNVEV (reference sequence). With 5 bases removed from V and 8 bases from J, the gap between germline ends came to 13 bases. This CDR3 is 13 amino acids long.

The rearrangement links TRBV12-3 or TRBV12-4 to TRBJ1-6; 9 bases map to TRBD1. The J segment lost 5 bases and the V segment lost 5 bases, leaving 4 bases of the junction unmatched. CDR3 length: 15 residues. CDR3 in DNA: TGTGCCAGCAGTCCCGGGACAGGGAATAATTCACCCCTCCACTTT. Translation: CASSPGTGNNSPLHF.

The J gene is TRBJ1-2, the V gene TRBV30; 9 bases line up with TRBD1. Trimming took 0 bases from V and 5 from J; bases not matched to a gene: 1. Germline CDR1 is GTSNPN and CDR2 is SVGIG (reference sequence). The CDR3 has 13 amino acids. This CDR3 reads CAWSVGTGYGYTF. The CDR3 nucleotides are TGTGCCTGGAGTGTAGGGACAGGGTATGGCTACACCTTC.